The source of this T cell receptor beta chain is a study of monozygotic twins with inflammatory bowel disease. Broader study findings: Compared with healthy twins, IBD patients shared fewer clonotypes with others, especially with disease activity.

An approximately 2.7 ml blood sample was drawn per donor. Two rounds of nested PCR, of roughly 15 and 9 cycles, were run on TCRalpha and TCRbeta cDNA. One entry per CDR3 protein, without DNA, is what TCRdb gives after re-calling the 5' RACE reads. This repertoire includes under 150,000 distinct CDR3 sequences. Concerning this clonotype: Antigen unknown.

The germline V gene has CDR1 SQVTM and CDR2 ANQGSEA. The CDR3 length is 13 residues. The genes are TRBV29-1 and TRBJ2-5; checking the TCRdb D call of TRBD1 is not possible without DNA. The sequenced material came from blood. The receptor was derived from a human donor with ulcerative colitis or Crohn's disease, or a healthy co-twin of an affected twin (not recorded which). CDR3 in amino acids: CSARTGSGETQYF.